The text below deals with one T cell receptor (beta chain). The data originate from a study of neurological immune-mediated disorders. Between the trimmed V and J ends, which lost 0 bases and 14 bases, there was a span of 17 bases. The CDR3 length is 13 residues. CDR1 is DFQATT and CDR2 is SNEGSKA in the germline V gene (reference sequence). Time point indicated: longitudinal time-point 2. Synthesis of cDNA was performed by 5'RACE using 10-nucleotide random UMIs. TCRdb called the 5' RACE reads again in MiXCR, with one record for every CDR3 protein. Of about 60,000 distinct CDR3 sequences in the sample, roughly 9.7% were seen once.

V and J are TRBV20-1 and TRBJ2-1; no clear D. Sample: PBMCs. The clonotype comes from a man aged 25 to 40 in good health. The CDR3 loop is CSARDPGGLVKFF. CDR3 DNA sequence: TGCAGTGCTAGAGATCCTGGTGGTCTAGTAAAGTTCTTC.